A selection of T cell receptor beta chains follows, all from one sample in a study of T-cell memory formation after mild COVID-19. TCRdb processed the 5' RACE reads anew with MiXCR; each CDR3 protein has one entry. This table holds roughly 400,000 distinct CDR3 sequences, more than 15% found once. Sequencing was performed on PBMCs or a T cell subset sorted from them (not recorded which). The source of these receptors is a man aged 18 to 30 who had mild COVID-19 (a few samples of this study predate the infection). Cell type and time point are not known. Both conserved end residues are part of each CDR3. The order of the fields is V gene, D gene, J gene, clone size, CDR3 protein, CDR3 DNA. D genes are given only for firm matches. Size is omitted from some rows. Given values are once, few, many or a class for expanded clones.

TRBV12-3/TRBV12-4,TRBD1,TRBJ1-2,.,CASRGGQLYGYTF,TGTGCCAGCAGGGGGGGACAGCTCTATGGCTACACCTTC
TRBV7-2,TRBD1,TRBJ1-4,.,CASRFVAGGIEKLFF,TGTGCCAGCCGATTCGTCGCAGGGGGAATCGAAAAACTGTTTTTT
TRBV18,.,TRBJ1-3,few,CASSPGGRATGNTIYF,TGTGCCAGCTCACCAGGTGGCAGGGCCACTGGAAACACCATATATTTT
TRBV6-5,TRBD1,TRBJ1-6,many,CASSYAQGVSPLHF,TGTGCCAGCAGTTACGCACAGGGGGTCTCACCCCTCCACTTT
TRBV7-2,TRBD2,TRBJ2-1,few,CASSYRLAGDNEQFF,TGTGCCAGCAGCTACCGACTAGCGGGGGACAATGAGCAGTTCTTC
TRBV3-1,TRBD1,TRBJ1-1,many,CASSRRQGTAEAFF,TGTGCCAGCAGCCGCCGACAGGGAACGGCTGAAGCTTTCTTT
TRBV12-3/TRBV12-4,.,TRBJ1-5,few,CASNARGFQPQHF,TGTGCCAGCAACGCGCGGGGGTTTCAGCCCCAGCATTTT
TRBV5-1,.,TRBJ2-3,many,CASSQTGTDTQYF,TGCGCCAGCAGCCAAACAGGCACAGATACGCAGTATTTT
TRBV29-1,.,TRBJ1-5,few,CSVEPPGAINQPQHF,TGCAGCGTTGAACCCCCAGGGGCGATTAATCAGCCCCAGCATTTT
TRBV6-5,TRBD2,TRBJ2-3,few,CASSYFATSGGPRSTDTQYF,TGTGCCAGCAGTTACTTTGCTACTAGCGGGGGCCCTAGGAGCACAGATACGCAGTATTTT
TRBV27,.,TRBJ2-7,.,CASSGEEGNEQYF,TGTGCCAGCAGTGGGGAAGAGGGCAACGAGCAGTACTTC
TRBV7-9,.,TRBJ2-5,few,CASSSGTTPKETQYF,TGTGCCAGCAGCTCTGGGACGACCCCAAAAGAGACCCAGTACTTC
TRBV6-2/TRBV6-3,.,TRBJ2-7,few,CASRSLSGTDYEQYF,TGTGCCAGCAGATCACTGTCCGGGACGGACTACGAGCAGTACTTC
TRBV20-1,TRBD2,TRBJ2-5,.,CSARLAGRHVTGTQYF,TGCAGTGCTAGATTAGCGGGGCGCCACGTAACCGGGACCCAGTACTTC
TRBV7-9,.,TRBJ1-6,few,CASRIEYKNSPLHF,TGTGCCAGCAGGATTGAATATAAAAATTCACCCCTCCACTTT
TRBV19,.,TRBJ1-4,few,CASSGTDATNEKLFF,TGTGCCAGTAGTGGTACCGATGCAACTAATGAAAAACTGTTTTTT
TRBV5-6,.,TRBJ1-6,.,CASSWSNSPLHF,TGTGCCAGCAGCTGGAGTAATTCACCCCTCCACTTT
TRBV4-2,.,TRBJ2-5,.,CASSQGVAMPGGETQYF,TGTGCCAGCAGCCAAGGAGTAGCGATGCCCGGGGGAGAGACCCAGTACTTC
TRBV7-2,.,TRBJ2-3,.,CASRAGTLTDTQYF,TGTGCCAGCAGAGCCGGGACCCTCACAGATACGCAGTATTTT
TRBV20-1,.,TRBJ1-6,.,CSASNRPTSNSPLHF,TGCAGTGCTAGCAACAGGCCCACTTCTAATTCACCCCTCCACTTT
TRBV7-2,TRBD2,TRBJ2-5,.,CASSLRLAGDKETQYF,TGTGCCAGCAGCCTAAGACTAGCGGGTGACAAAGAGACCCAGTACTTC
TRBV20-1,.,TRBJ2-1,few,CSAMGGFPLDREQFF,TGCAGTGCTATGGGAGGCTTCCCGTTGGATAGGGAGCAGTTCTTC
TRBV7-8,TRBD2,TRBJ2-4,.,CASSSGREVAKNIQYF,TGTGCCAGCAGCTCCGGACGGGAGGTAGCCAAAAACATTCAGTACTTC
TRBV7-3,.,TRBJ1-1,.,CASSLKGRSVRQNTEAFF,TGTGCCAGCAGCTTAAAGGGGAGGAGTGTCAGACAGAACACTGAAGCTTTCTTT
TRBV5-1,.,TRBJ2-1,many,CASSLAAGVVSYNEQFF,TGCGCCAGCAGCTTGGCCGCAGGGGTGGTATCCTACAATGAGCAGTTCTTC
TRBV5-1,TRBD2,TRBJ2-1,.,CASSITSGGSQFF,TGCGCCAGCAGCATAACTAGCGGGGGGTCACAGTTCTTC
TRBV12-3/TRBV12-4,.,TRBJ2-3,many,CASSPGEGDTQYF,TGTGCCAGCAGTCCAGGGGAGGGAGATACGCAGTATTTT
TRBV7-7,.,TRBJ2-2,few,CASSPDYTGELFF,TGTGCCAGCAGCCCCGACTACACCGGGGAGCTGTTTTTT
TRBV7-2,TRBD2,TRBJ2-4,.,CASSFSGGAGNIQYF,TGTGCCAGCAGCTTCTCGGGGGGGGCCGGAAACATTCAGTACTTC
TRBV18,.,TRBJ1-5,.,CASSPGTNQPQHF,TGTGCCAGCTCACCCGGGACAAACCAGCCCCAGCATTTT
TRBV3-1,.,TRBJ2-7,.,CASSREGTLYEQYF,TGTGCCAGCAGCCGAGAGGGCACGCTCTACGAGCAGTACTTC
TRBV28,.,TRBJ2-1,few,CASSPRGGIDEQFF,TGTGCCAGCAGTCCTCGTGGGGGCATAGATGAGCAGTTCTTC
TRBV7-9,TRBD1,TRBJ2-1,.,CASKPGTGRDEQFF,TGTGCCAGCAAACCCGGGACAGGGCGCGATGAGCAGTTCTTC
TRBV12-3/TRBV12-4,.,TRBJ2-7,.,CASSFGTSYEQYF,TGTGCCAGCAGTTTCGGCACGTCCTACGAGCAGTACTTC
TRBV6-2/TRBV6-3,TRBD2,TRBJ2-7,many,CASSSAGGTYEQYF,TGTGCCAGCAGTTCCGCGGGGGGGACCTACGAGCAGTACTTC
TRBV7-6,.,TRBJ1-1,.,CASSLDSDITEAFF,TGTGCCAGCAGCTTAGATTCAGATATCACTGAAGCTTTCTTT
TRBV7-9,.,TRBJ2-7,few,CASSPGLRQYF,TGTGCCAGCAGCCCCGGTCTTAGGCAGTACTTC
TRBV20-1,TRBD1,TRBJ1-3,.,CSASRTGSGNTIYF,TGCAGTGCTTCGCGGACAGGCTCTGGAAACACCATATATTTT
TRBV20-1,.,TRBJ1-5,few,CSARRGSQPQHF,TGCAGTGCTAGAAGGGGCAGTCAGCCCCAGCATTTT
TRBV7-9,.,TRBJ1-2,.,CASSAENYGYTF,TGTGCCAGCAGTGCCGAAAACTATGGCTACACCTTC
TRBV15,.,TRBJ2-7,few,CATSRQGEGVKEQYF,TGTGCCACCAGCAGACAGGGGGAGGGGGTAAAGGAGCAGTACTTC
TRBV6-5,.,TRBJ1-2,.,CASSSHGTYDGYTF,TGTGCCAGCAGTTCGCACGGAACCTATGATGGCTACACCTTC
TRBV7-6,TRBD1,TRBJ1-2,.,CASSSGQGVSPGGYTF,TGTGCCAGCAGCTCGGGACAGGGGGTATCCCCCGGGGGCTACACCTTC
TRBV5-1,TRBD1,TRBJ1-1,few,CASSGGVFTGTGRTEAFF,TGCGCCAGCAGCGGGGGGGTTTTCACCGGGACAGGGAGAACTGAAGCTTTCTTT
TRBV15,.,TRBJ2-3,.,CATSRAVGGPVSTDTQYF,TGTGCCACCAGCAGAGCGGTGGGGGGCCCCGTGAGCACAGATACGCAGTATTTT
TRBV7-2,.,TRBJ1-5,few,CASSPGHGQPQHF,TGTGCCAGCAGCCCCGGACACGGTCAGCCCCAGCATTTT
TRBV5-5,TRBD1,TRBJ2-2,.,CASSPSWGQGTGELFF,TGTGCCAGCAGCCCATCTTGGGGACAGGGGACCGGGGAGCTGTTTTTT
TRBV7-2,.,TRBJ1-2,many,CASSARGGSYGYTF,TGTGCCAGCAGCGCCCGTGGGGGTTCCTATGGCTACACCTTC
TRBV20-1,.,TRBJ2-4,.,CSASRAGGTKNIQYF,TGCAGTGCCTCTAGGGCAGGGGGGACCAAAAACATTCAGTACTTC
TRBV12-3/TRBV12-4,TRBD1,TRBJ1-5,few,CASSTDRGFGQPQHF,TGTGCCAGCAGTACGGACAGGGGGTTCGGTCAGCCCCAGCATTTT
TRBV7-9,TRBD2,TRBJ2-1,.,CASSLTDWAAGAYNEQFF,TGTGCCAGCAGCTTGACTGACTGGGCGGCGGGGGCCTACAATGAGCAGTTCTTC
TRBV9,.,TRBJ2-2,few,CASSPARTGELFF,TGTGCCAGCAGCCCAGCCCGCACCGGGGAGCTGTTTTTT
TRBV5-1,.,TRBJ1-6,.,CASSLNGQLSSPLHF,TGCGCCAGCAGCTTGAACGGACAGTTGAGTTCACCCCTCCACTTT
TRBV7-9,.,TRBJ2-3,.,CASTLVQGSPTDTQYF,TGTGCCAGCACCCTAGTCCAAGGGTCCCCCACAGATACGCAGTATTTT
TRBV6-2/TRBV6-3,.,TRBJ1-1,.,CASINPARGSTEAFF,TGTGCCAGCATCAACCCCGCAAGGGGTAGCACTGAAGCTTTCTTT